This TCR beta chain was obtained from a study of blood T cell repertoires in COVID-19 (TCRdb year 2020). In the study overall: Collaborator samples came from the United States, Italy and Spain and covered acute and convalescent phases of COVID-19. The material from the prospective study consisted of cDNA or gDNA derived from T cells, B-cell-depleted T cells, or PBMCs. Deeply sampled blood TCRbeta repertoires from subjects exposed to, actively infected with, or recovered from COVID-19 were included in the dataset. The repertoires were made available in a free public database intended to serve as a resource for research on the immune response to SARS-CoV-2. The samples were drawn from two sources: the first 160 participants of the ongoing ImmuneRACE study, and 1,000 to 1,500 subjects contributed by 6 global collaborators. Sample metadata almost always included a de-identified subject ID, COVID-19 status, age in years and sex. Where available, HLA class I and class II types were obtained from metadata supplied by the sample provider rather than from assay-based typing. Overall study outcomes, separate from this receptor: How much clinical and demographic metadata was included differed by source and by participant, and the metadata was provided uncurated.

TCRbeta CDR3 regions were amplified from genomic DNA using the immunoSEQ Assay, a bias-controlled multiplex PCR. Concerning the study's data processing: The number of nucleated cells in each sample was estimated from the amplification of reference gene primers within the assay. To quantify the absolute abundance of each unique TCRbeta CDR3 rearrangement, sequence reads were collapsed and filtered. For each sample, productive Simpson clonality was calculated as the square root of Simpson's diversity index over productive rearrangements. Not all clones reach the TCRdb copy of this immuneACCESS table, which keeps in-frame sequences only. Checked studies attribute under half of the gap to unresolved V genes and leave the rest unexplained. That table furnishes V, J and clone size, whereas the DNA furnished D and trimming. This sample gives 95,000 to 110,000 clones in total; about 89% of them show up just once. Of the sample, roughly 3.6% is held by the ten largest clones.

The collaborating institutions used their own protocols to collect whole blood in K2EDTA tubes. For TCRbeta analysis, collaborator samples were shipped as frozen whole blood, as isolated PBMCs, or as DNA extracted from either sample type. Concerning this clone: What antigen it recognizes has not been identified. No much larger clonotype is one base removed from it; base qualities were not supplied.

The V and J ends are trimmed by 3 bases and 4 bases, leaving 12 bases between them. The CDR3 runs 14 residues from the cysteine to the phenylalanine. Only the CDR3 DNA is retained, 42 bases long and in frame from the first base. The germline V gene yields MDHEN for CDR1 and SYDVKM for CDR2. The V and J genes are TRBV28 and TRBJ1-1; the D segment cannot be called with confidence. The sample was peripheral blood. The receptor comes from a woman in her sixties or seventies with acute or convalescent COVID-19. The CDR3 corresponds to CASSFLGVGTEAFF. The nucleotide sequence is given as TGTGCCAGCAGTTTCCTGGGCGTAGGCACTGAAGCTTTCTTT.